The 5 T cell receptor beta chains below all came from one sample that was sequenced in a study of blood T cell repertoires in COVID-19. The table came from immunoSEQ multiplex PCR; TCRdb's copy has only in-frame clones and leaves some out. The table lists around 37,000 clones, 85% of them singletons. Material for sequencing was peripheral blood. Receptor source: a man between 50 and 59 years old with active COVID-19.

The chain carries TRBV29-1 and TRBJ2-2; tentative D call: TRBD1 (5 bases). This CDR3 contains 12 residues. V was trimmed by 6 bases and J by 1 base, leaving 6 bases between them. Germline V gene sequence: CDR1 SQVTM, CDR2 ANQGSEA. This chain's CDR3 is CSVQGNTGELFF. The CDR3 DNA sequence: TGCAGCGTCCAGGGGAACACCGGGGAGCTGTTTTTT.

The chain recombines TRBV6-6 with TRBJ2-5, with 12 bases that match TRBD2. The CDR3 runs 16 residues. CDR1 and CDR2 (germline): MNHNY, SVGAGI (reference sequence). Trimming removed 6 bases from V and 4 bases from J; junction bases left unmatched: 9. The CDR3 DNA sequence: TGTGCCAGCAGCTCTCTAGCGGGGGGGCGGGGAGAGACCCAGTACTTC. Translation: CASSSLAGGRGETQYF.

The rearrangement uses TRBV2 and TRBJ1-4; TRBD1 might be the D (5 bases). Germline CDR1 is SNHLY and CDR2 is FYNNEI. V was shortened by 1 base and J by 1 base, with 7 bases between the two germline ends. The CDR3 runs to 15 residues. The CDR3 spells CASSEGTLTNEKLFF. DNA for the CDR3: TGTGCCAGCAGTGAAGGGACACTAACTAATGAAAAACTGTTTTTT. The full variable domain, completed using reference TRBV2 and TRBJ1-4, is EPEVTQTPSHQVTQMGQEVILRCVPISNHLYFYWYRQILGQKVEFLVSFYNNEISEKSEIFDDQFSVERPDGSNFTLKIRSTKLEDSAMYFCASSEGTLTNEKLFFGSGTQLSVL.

The V gene is TRBV7-2, the J gene TRBJ2-1, with 7 nucleotides matching TRBD2. V shed 3 bases and J 6 bases; nucleotides not matched to a gene: 5. Germline V gene data show CDR1 as SGHTA and CDR2 as FQGNSA. CDR3 length: 14 amino acids. CDR3 in amino acids: CASSFPGRGNEQFF. The CDR3 coding sequence is TGTGCCAGCAGCTTCCCGGGGAGGGGCAATGAGCAGTTCTTC.

Here the CDR3 reads CASSKGLAVNTQYF. In nucleotides, the CDR3 is TGTGCCAGCAGCAAGGGACTAGCTGTGAATACGCAGTATTTT. V usage is TRBV9 and J usage is TRBJ2-3; 9 bases fit TRBD2. This CDR3 has 14 amino acids. Germline assignment: CDR1 SGDLS and CDR2 YYNGEE. Trimming at V came to 4 bases and at J to 7 bases, leaving 7 bases not matched to a gene.